The 20 T cell receptor beta chains below all came from one sample that was sequenced in a study of response to subunit inactivated influenza vaccine (dated by TCRdb to the late 2010s). The receptor library was made with RT-PCR. Sequencing instrument: Illumina HiSeq 2500. TCRdb ran its own pipeline on the public reads, namely fastp trimming at Q25 and MiXCR clone calling, and kept in-frame beta chains. Every distinct CDR3 protein forms one entry, paired with its most common genes and DNA. In this sample the table shows 550,000 to 650,000 distinct CDR3 sequences, around 11% of which occur a single time. 9.5% to 13% of the sample is taken by the ten largest. Here the sequenced sample was PBMCs from blood, taken on the day of vaccination. These receptors originate from a man in his forties or fifties who received an inactivated influenza vaccine. Donor details come from another sample of the same person, matched by shared clones.

This clonotype was detected ten times or more. The V and J genes are TRBV12-3 or TRBV12-4 and TRBJ2-4; D is unresolved. This CDR3 region has 15 residues. V lost 6 bases, J lost 0 bases, and 12 bases lay in between. For the CDR3, the DNA is TGTGCCAGCAGCCCTGCGTCACTAGCCAAAAACATTCAGTACTTC. Translation gives CASSPASLAKNIQYF.

In its sample, this clonotype was seen many times. V is TRBV25-1 and J is TRBJ2-7; 8 bases match TRBD1. The CDR3 has 14 residues. The trim removed 3 bases at V and 1 base at J, leaving 2 bases unmatched. The germline gives CDR1 MGHDK, CDR2 SYGVNS. Here the CDR3 reads CASSDRTGSYEQYF. In DNA form, the CDR3 reads TGTGCCAGCAGTGACCGGACAGGGTCCTACGAGCAGTACTTC.

This clonotype came up many times. The CDR3 region has the DNA TGTGCCAGCAGCCTCCGGACAGGGACCGGGGAGCTGTTTTTT. Translating gives CASSLRTGTGELFF. The chain combines TRBV14 with TRBJ2-2; TRBD1 agrees at 8 bases. V lost 4 bases and J lost 5; bases outside the gene matches: 3. This CDR3 spans 14 amino acids. In germline, CDR1 is SGHDN, CDR2 FVKESK. Using reference TRBV14 and TRBJ2-2 for the parts outside the CDR3, the full variable domain is EAGVTQFPSHSVIEKGQTVTLRCDPISGHDNLYWYRRVMGKEIKFLLHFVKESKQDESGMPNNRFLAERTGGTYSTLKVQPAELEDSGVYFCASSLRTGTGELFFGEGSRLTVL.

The table lists this clonotype with a few counts. This chain joins TRBV5-1 and TRBJ2-7; a possible D gene is TRBD2 (5 bases). The CDR3 is made up of 14 amino acids. Trimming shortened V by 4 bases and J by 3 bases, and 14 bases separated the two germline ends. Germline values: CDR1 SGHRS, CDR2 YFSETQ. The CDR3 protein is CASSTFPGDYEQYF. Here the CDR3 DNA reads TGCGCCAGCAGCACATTTCCCGGGGACTACGAGCAGTACTTC.

V usage is TRBV6-7 and J usage is TRBJ2-7, with D possibly TRBD1 on 5 matching bases. TRBV6-7 belongs to the ORF category, with a function that is uncertain. The CDR3 extends over 16 amino acids. V lost 10 bases, J lost 2 bases, and 24 bases lay in between. This chain's CDR3 is CATSHMSDILPYEQYF. CDR3 nucleotides: TGTGCCACTTCCCATATGTCGGACATCCTTCCCTACGAGCAGTACTTC.

This clonotype has more than one count but fewer than ten. J is TRBJ2-7 and V is TRBV20-1; 8 bases map to TRBD2. CDR3 size: 17 residues. The V and J ends lost 5 bases and 2 bases, in that order; junction bases with no gene match: 17. Germline V lookup: CDR1 DFQATT, CDR2 SNEGSKA (reference sequence). In nucleotides, the CDR3 is TGCAGTGCTCCCGACCCTGTGAGCGGGAGATCTCCCTACGAGCAGTACTTC. This codes for CSAPDPVSGRSPYEQYF.

This clonotype has a handful of counts. The rearrangement joins TRBV27 to TRBJ2-1; 7 bases are shared with TRBD1. Trimming cost V 3 bases and J 9 bases; bases outside gene matches: 5. Germline values: CDR1 MNHEY, CDR2 SMNVEV (reference sequence). The CDR3 has 13 residues. The DNA of the CDR3 is TGTGCCAGCAGTTTTACAGGGGTGCTTGAGCAGTTCTTC. Residues: CASSFTGVLEQFF.

The V and J genes are TRBV7-2 and TRBJ1-2, with 11 bases that match TRBD1. V lost 5 bases, J lost 4 bases, and 9 bases stayed unmatched. Per germline, CDR1 SGHTA and CDR2 FQGNSA. CDR3 length: 16 residues. The CDR3 nucleotides are TGTGCCAGCAGCAAAGCCGGGACAGGGGGTCTCTATGGCTACACCTTC. This codes for CASSKAGTGGLYGYTF.

This clonotype has more than one count but fewer than ten. The rearrangement links TRBV6-2 or TRBV6-3 to TRBJ2-7; D remains unclear. There are 12 residues in the CDR3. Germline-derived CDR1 and CDR2 are MNHEY and SVGEGT. The germline V and J ends were trimmed by 6 bases and 3 bases, with 9 bases remaining between them. The CDR3 protein is CASRQDLYEQYF. The CDR3 DNA sequence: TGTGCCAGCAGACAAGACCTCTACGAGCAGTACTTC.

This clonotype came up many times. The rearrangement uses TRBV2 and TRBJ2-3; unclear D gene. Trimming took 4 bases from V and 2 from J, leaving 4 bases between them. The CDR3 has 12 residues. Per the germline V gene, CDR1 is SNHLY and CDR2 is FYNNEI. The CDR3 DNA reads as TGTGCCAGCAGTGTGAACACAGATACGCAGTATTTT. Translated: CASSVNTDTQYF.

In its sample, this clonotype was seen a few times. The rearrangement uses TRBV27 and TRBJ2-3; the match to TRBD2 covers 7 bases. This CDR3 is 17 amino acids long. Germline V gives CDR1 MNHEY, CDR2 SMNVEV (reference sequence). Trimming took 1 base from V and 4 from J; bases not matched to a gene: 11. CDR3 DNA: TGTGCCAGCAGTTTATGGTCGGCGGGGGATCGGCCAGATACGCAGTATTTT. It specifies CASSLWSAGDRPDTQYF.

The table lists this clonotype with a few counts. The chain is built from TRBV7-8 and TRBJ2-2; a possible D gene is TRBD2 (6 bases). Germline assignment: CDR1 SGHVS and CDR2 FQNEAQ. CDR3 length: 15 residues. Trimming removed 1 base from V and 5 bases from J, with 11 bases in between. Here the CDR3 reads CASSLVGRGTGELFF. The CDR3 DNA sequence: TGTGCCAGCAGCTTAGTCGGGAGAGGGACCGGGGAGCTGTTTTTT.

This clonotype was detected many times. V usage is TRBV20-1 and J usage is TRBJ2-7; the D call may be TRBD1 or TRBD2 (5 bases each). Trimming left V 3 bases short and J 5 bases short, with 11 bases between. The CDR3 contains 12 residues. Germline CDR1 is DFQATT and CDR2 is SNEGSKA (reference sequence). The CDR3 sequence is CSASIRDHEQYF. In DNA form, the CDR3 reads TGCAGTGCTAGTATCAGGGACCACGAGCAGTACTTC.

This clonotype was recorded many times. This chain connects TRBV28 to TRBJ1-3; 8 bases are a match to TRBD1. Per germline, CDR1 MDHEN and CDR2 SYDVKM. CDR3 size: 16 residues. V trimming: 5 bases; J trimming: 0 bases; junction bases outside the gene matches: 6. The CDR3: CASSTRTGRSGNTIYF. In DNA form, the CDR3 reads TGTGCCAGCAGTACCCGGACAGGGCGCTCTGGAAACACCATATATTTT.

Only a few counts were recorded for this clonotype. CDR3 DNA: TGCGCCAGCAGCCAAGAACAGGGGTTCGGCTATGGCTACACCTTC. It is translated as CASSQEQGFGYGYTF. The rearrangement uses TRBV4-1 and TRBJ1-2; 7 nucleotides match TRBD1. This CDR3 region has 15 residues. CDR1 and CDR2 (germline): MGHRA, YSYEKL. The V and J ends lost 0 bases and 4 bases, in that order; junction bases with no gene match: 5.

This clonotype was seen more than once but under ten times. The V call is TRBV7-9, the J call TRBJ1-2; perhaps TRBD1 as D (5 bases). Trimming shortened V by 5 bases and J by 1 base, and 11 bases separated the two germline ends. The CDR3 consists of 14 residues. Germline values: CDR1 SEHNR, CDR2 FQNEAQ (reference sequence). This CDR3 is CASSDRDGNYGYTF. CDR3 DNA sequence: TGTGCCAGCAGCGACCGGGACGGTAACTATGGCTACACCTTC. Drawing the rest from reference TRBV7-9 and TRBJ1-2, the complete variable domain is DTGVSQNPRHKITKRGQNVTFRCDPISEHNRLYWYRQTLGQGPEFLTYFQNEAQLEKSRLLSDRFSAERPKGSFSTLEIQRTEQGDSAMYLCASSDRDGNYGYTFGSGTRLTVV.

Ten or more counts support this clonotype. The chain carries TRBV20-1 and TRBJ2-7; D unclear. Germline V gene lookup returns CDR1 DFQATT and CDR2 SNEGSKA (reference sequence). CDR3 length: 12 residues. V lost 1 base to trimming and J lost 3 bases, with 7 bases between them. DNA for the CDR3: TGCAGTGCTAGAGGCCAGATCTACGAGCAGTACTTC. As protein: CSARGQIYEQYF.

The chain is built from TRBV18 and TRBJ1-2, with D uncertain. The ends were cut back, 3 bases at V and 2 bases at J, with 10 bases in the middle. CDR1 and CDR2 from the germline V gene are KGHSH and LQKENI. The length of the CDR3 is 14 residues. The DNA of the CDR3 is TGTGCCAGCTCACCGGGTCAGGAGAACTATGGCTACACCTTC. It is translated as CASSPGQENYGYTF.

This clonotype was seen only a few times. V is TRBV28 and J is TRBJ1-3; TRBD1 might be the D (5 bases). Germline CDR1 reads MDHEN; CDR2 reads SYDVKM. The germline V and J ends were trimmed by 5 bases and 2 bases, with 13 bases remaining between them. CDR3 length equals 15 residues. The CDR3 here is CASSRPGLAGNTIYF. In DNA, the CDR3 is TGTGCCAGCAGTAGACCGGGACTGGCTGGAAACACCATATATTTT.

Only a few counts were recorded for this clonotype. The chain links TRBV14 to TRBJ1-1; TRBD1 matches at 12 bases. The germline V gene has CDR1 SGHDN and CDR2 FVKESK. CDR3 size: 16 residues. Trimming removed 2 bases from V and 5 bases from J; junction bases left unmatched: 6. The CDR3 protein is CASSQYPGQGATEAFF. Written as DNA, the CDR3 is TGTGCCAGCAGCCAATACCCGGGACAGGGGGCTACTGAAGCTTTCTTT.